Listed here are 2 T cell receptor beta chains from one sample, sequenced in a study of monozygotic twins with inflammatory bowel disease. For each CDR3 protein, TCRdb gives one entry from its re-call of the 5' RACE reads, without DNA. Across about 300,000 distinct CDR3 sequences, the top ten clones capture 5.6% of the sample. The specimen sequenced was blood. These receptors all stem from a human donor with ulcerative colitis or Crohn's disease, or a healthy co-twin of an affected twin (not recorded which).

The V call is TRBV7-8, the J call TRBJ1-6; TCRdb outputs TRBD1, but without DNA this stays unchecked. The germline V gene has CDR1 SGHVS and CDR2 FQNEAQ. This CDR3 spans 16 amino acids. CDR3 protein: CASSLFPGTNNSPLHF.

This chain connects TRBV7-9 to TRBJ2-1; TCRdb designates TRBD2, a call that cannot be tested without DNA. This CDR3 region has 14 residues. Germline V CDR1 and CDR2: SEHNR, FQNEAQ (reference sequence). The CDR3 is CASSLIAGYNEQFF.